A single sample gave rise to the 4 T cell receptor beta chains below, sequenced in a study of neurological immune-mediated disorders. Time point described: longitudinal time-point 2. TCRdb reprocessed the 5' RACE reads with MiXCR, giving one entry per CDR3 protein. The table includes under 100,000 distinct CDR3 sequences, under 15% detected once. The sample comprised PBMCs. The receptors come from a female donor with HTLV-1-associated myelopathy (HAM/TSP).

At least ten counts were recorded for this clonotype. This chain joins TRBV12-3 or TRBV12-4 and TRBJ1-2, with 8 bases that match TRBD1. This CDR3 spans 18 amino acids. V dropped 5 bases and J dropped 4; count of bases not matched to a gene: 18. Written as DNA, the CDR3 is TGTGCCAGCAGTGATAAACATCCCCAGGGGGCCCGGGGCTATGGCTACACCTTC. It specifies CASSDKHPQGARGYGYTF.

Only a few counts were recorded for this clonotype. The chain recombines TRBV10-3 with TRBJ2-2, with D possibly matching TRBD2 (6 bases). The germline V gene has CDR1 ENHRY and CDR2 SYGVKD. Trimming removed 3 bases at V and 3 bases at J, with 14 bases between. The length of the CDR3 is 16 residues. This CDR3 is CAISDRGKGDTGELFF. The CDR3 DNA reads TGTGCCATCAGTGATCGGGGGAAAGGGGACACCGGGGAGCTGTTTTTT.

This clonotype was detected a few times. The chain employs TRBV9 and TRBJ1-1; D call uncertain. V was shortened by 4 bases and J by 7 bases, with 17 bases between the two germline ends. The germline V gene encodes CDR1 SGDLS and CDR2 YYNGEE. This CDR3 has 14 amino acids. CDR3 in DNA: TGTGCCAGCAGCCCCCGAGTCGCGCCCTATGAAGCTTTCTTT. Translation gives CASSPRVAPYEAFF.

This clonotype occurred many times. This sequence joins TRBV20-1 and TRBJ1-1; D unresolved. The V and J ends lost 3 bases and 5 bases respectively, with 7 bases between them. The CDR3 extends over 11 amino acids. Germline V gene lookup returns CDR1 DFQATT and CDR2 SNEGSKA (reference sequence). CDR3 protein: CSASPRTEAFF. The CDR3 DNA reads as TGCAGTGCTAGCCCGAGGACTGAAGCTTTCTTT.